The 20 T cell receptor beta chains given below trace back to one sample, sequenced in a study of blood T cell repertoires in COVID-19. Sequenced by immunoSEQ multiplex PCR; TCRdb stores in-frame clones only, minus some. The sample carries about 210,000 clones, 81% recorded once. Material: PBMCs or T cells enriched from blood (not recorded which). The source of these receptors is a woman aged 50 to 65 with acute COVID-19.

This chain joins TRBV28 and TRBJ2-5, with 11 bases matching TRBD2. The ends lost 1 base at V and 8 bases at J; junction bases unmatched: 12. Germline loops: CDR1 MDHEN, CDR2 SYDVKM. This CDR3 contains 17 residues. The CDR3 protein is CASSLSGTSGPSRTQYF. CDR3 bases: TGTGCCAGCAGTTTATCAGGGACTAGCGGCCCCTCCAGAACCCAGTACTTC.

The chain is built from TRBV19 and TRBJ1-5, with 7 bases matching TRBD1. The junction had 8 bases not matched to a gene; V was cut back by 3 bases and J by 6 bases. Germline V gives CDR1 LNHDA, CDR2 SQIVND (reference sequence). The CDR3 contains 15 residues. CDR3 bases: TGTGCCAGTAGTATTAATGACAGGGTGATTCAGCCCCAGCATTTT. Amino acids: CASSINDRVIQPQHF.

This chain joins TRBV7-2 and TRBJ2-2; 7 bases line up with TRBD2. The CDR3 is made up of 15 amino acids. V lost 0 bases, J lost 6 bases, and 4 bases stayed unmatched. Looked up from germline, CDR1 is SGHTA and CDR2 is FQGNSA. The CDR3 DNA reads TGTGCCAGCAGCTTAGCGGCCACTAGCGCCGGGGAGCTGTTTTTT. As protein: CASSLAATSAGELFF.

The chain joins TRBV9 to TRBJ2-6, with 8 bases matching TRBD2. CDR3 length: 14 residues. Germline lookup yields CDR1 SGDLS and CDR2 YYNGEE. J gave up 2 bases and V 9 bases, and 4 bases lay outside the gene matches. CDR3: CATREGPGANVLTF. The CDR3 DNA sequence: TGTGCCACCCGGGAGGGACCTGGGGCCAACGTCCTGACTTTC. Using reference TRBV9 and TRBJ2-6 for the parts outside the CDR3, the full variable domain is DSGVTQTPKHLITATGQRVTLRCSPRSGDLSVYWYQQSLDQGLQFLIQYYNGEERAKGNILERFSAQQFPDLHSELNLSSLELGDSALYFCATREGPGANVLTFGAGSRLTVL.

The genes are TRBV3-1 (or the pseudogene TRBV3-2) and TRBJ2-7; D remains ambiguous. This CDR3 spans 14 amino acids. The germline gives CDR1 LGHDT, CDR2 YNNKEL (reference sequence). V gave up 4 bases and J gave up 2 bases, with 12 bases separating them. CDR3 nucleotides: TGTGCCAGCAGCCCTCGACGGGTTGCCTACGAGCAGTACTTC. Translated, it gives CASSPRRVAYEQYF.

The chain recombines TRBV15 with TRBJ2-4; the match to TRBD2 covers 8 bases. The germline gives CDR1 LNHNV, CDR2 YYDKDF (reference sequence). CDR3 size: 19 residues. V lost 0 bases, J lost 0 bases, and 10 bases stayed unmatched. The CDR3 DNA reads as TGTGCCACCAGCAGAGATTGGAGCGGGGGCGATTTAGCCAAAAACATTCAGTACTTC. Protein product: CATSRDWSGGDLAKNIQYF.

The gene calls are TRBV28 and TRBJ1-2; TRBD1 is a possible D gene (6 bases). The CDR3 is made up of 13 amino acids. Trimming pared 6 bases from V and 4 bases from J, leaving 12 bases between. The germline gives CDR1 MDHEN, CDR2 SYDVKM. The CDR3 sequence: CASRIGTRYGYTF. The CDR3 bases are TGTGCCAGCAGAATAGGGACACGCTATGGCTACACCTTC.

The genes are TRBV6-2 or TRBV6-3 and TRBJ1-4, with 8 bases fitting TRBD1. The V gene end was trimmed by 4 bases and the J gene end by 6 bases; junction bases not matched to a gene: 7. The length of the CDR3 is 15 residues. CDR1 is MNHEY, CDR2 SVGEGT, per germline. The CDR3 region has the DNA TGTGCCAGCAGTTCGGACAGGGTGGATCATGAAAAACTGTTTTTT. Protein sequence: CASSSDRVDHEKLFF.

This chain joins TRBV11-2 and TRBJ1-3; 8 nucleotides match TRBD1. CDR1 and CDR2 (germline): SGHAT, FQNNGV. V trimming: 3 bases; J trimming: 8 bases; junction bases outside the gene matches: 3. The length of the CDR3 is 13 residues. CDR3 in DNA: TGTGCCAGCAGCTTTAACAGGGGGGACACCATATATTTT. Protein: CASSFNRGDTIYF. Full variable domain (rest looked up from reference TRBV11-2 and TRBJ1-3): EAGVAQSPRYKIIEKRQSVAFWCNPISGHATLYWYQQILGQGPKLLIQFQNNGVVDDSQLPKDRFSAERLKGVDSTLKIQPAKLEDSAVYLCASSFNRGDTIYFGEGSWLTVV.

The chain joins TRBV3-1 (or the pseudogene TRBV3-2) to TRBJ2-5; D may be TRBD2 (5 bases). Germline CDR1 LGHDT, CDR2 YNNKEL (reference sequence). This CDR3 comprises 17 residues. V lost 0 bases and J 7 bases, leaving 21 bases between the germline ends. CDR3 sequence reads: CASSQDLAGAALGTQYF. In nucleotides, the CDR3 is TGTGCCAGCAGCCAAGATCTTGCGGGCGCTGCTCTGGGGACCCAGTACTTC.

This clone was picked up a small number of times. The rearrangement joins TRBV30 to TRBJ1-1; unclear D gene. The CDR3 is 10 amino acids. V shed 2 bases and J shed 5 bases, with 3 bases lying between them. Looked up from germline, CDR1 is GTSNPN and CDR2 is SVGIG (reference sequence). As DNA, the CDR3 is TGTGCCTGGAGTCGGACTGAAGCTTTCTTT. This sequence encodes CAWSRTEAFF. The variable domain in full, completed from reference TRBV30 and TRBJ1-1, reads SQTIHQWPATLVQPVGSPLSLECTVEGTSNPNLYWYRQAAGRGLQLLFYSVGIGQISSEVPQNLSASRPQDRQFILSSKKLLLSDSGFYLCAWSRTEAFFGQGTRLTVV.

This chain links TRBV7-9 with TRBJ2-7; 15 bases line up with TRBD2. Looked up from germline, CDR1 is SEHNR and CDR2 is FQNEAQ (reference sequence). This CDR3 comprises 18 residues. After removal of 5 bases from V and 0 bases from J, the junction contained 8 bases not matched to a gene. The CDR3 loop is CASSPPGLAGGSSYEQYF. For the CDR3, the DNA is TGTGCCAGCAGCCCACCGGGACTAGCGGGGGGCAGCTCCTACGAGCAGTACTTC.

This chain links TRBV2 with TRBJ2-3; D remains ambiguous. This CDR3 is 15 amino acids long. Trimming cost V 2 bases and J 3 bases, with 12 bases left between them. CDR1 is SNHLY, CDR2 FYNNEI, per germline. The DNA for the CDR3 is TGTGCCAGCAGTGAACTAGACTTATATACAGATACGCAGTATTTT. Amino acid sequence: CASSELDLYTDTQYF.

Details on this clone: Other nucleotide sequences from this sample produce the same CDR3. CDR3 sequence reads: CASSQAYEQYF. DNA of the CDR3: TGTGCCAGCAGCCAAGCTTACGAGCAGTACTTC. V usage is TRBV3-1 (or the pseudogene TRBV3-2) and J usage is TRBJ2-7; D gene ambiguous. V was shortened by 1 base and J by 4 bases, with 2 bases between the two germline ends. Germline V gene lookup returns CDR1 LGHDT and CDR2 YNNKEL (reference sequence). The CDR3 consists of 11 residues.

This chain links TRBV19 with TRBJ1-1; 7 bases fit TRBD1. This CDR3 region has 16 residues. Germline-derived CDR1 and CDR2 are LNHDA and SQIVND (reference sequence). Germline trimming cut 4 bases from V and 5 bases from J; bases unmatched to any gene: 13. The CDR3: CASSKISGGSWTEAFF. The CDR3, as DNA: TGTGCCAGTAGTAAAATCTCAGGGGGTAGTTGGACTGAAGCTTTCTTT.

This clone showed up just a few times. J is TRBJ1-5 and V is TRBV5-8; TRBD1 might be the D (5 bases). The CDR3 extends over 15 amino acids. From germline, CDR1 is SGHTS and CDR2 YDEGEE. The V gene lost 0 bases and the J gene lost 5 bases, with 12 bases spanning the gap. The CDR3 reads CASSLDGTIYQPQHF. The CDR3 DNA is TGTGCCAGCAGCTTGGATGGGACTATATATCAGCCCCAGCATTTT.

This chain connects TRBV7-9 to TRBJ1-1; D is unresolved. The germline V and J ends were trimmed by 7 bases and 5 bases, with 8 bases remaining between them. Germline-derived CDR1 and CDR2 are SEHNR and FQNEAQ (reference sequence). The CDR3 is made up of 11 amino acids. The CDR3 region is CASTIGTEAFF. The DNA for the CDR3 is TGTGCCAGCACCATCGGGACTGAAGCTTTCTTT.

CDR3: CASSLGTGGPANEQFF. CDR3 bases: TGCGCCAGCAGCTTGGGAACGGGAGGGCCGGCTAATGAGCAGTTCTTC. This rearrangement joins TRBV5-1 to TRBJ2-1, with 8 nucleotides matching TRBD2. Germline loops: CDR1 SGHRS, CDR2 YFSETQ. The CDR3 spans 16 residues. Trimming took 0 bases from V and 7 from J; bases not matched to a gene: 9.

The chain has TRBV7-2 and TRBJ2-3; 8 bases map to TRBD1. V gave up 5 bases and J gave up 1 base; unmatched junction bases: 8. In germline, CDR1 is SGHTA, CDR2 FQGNSA. This CDR3 spans 16 amino acids. The CDR3 sequence is CASSRTRTGRTDTQYF. The CDR3 DNA reads TGTGCCAGCAGCCGGACAAGGACAGGGCGCACAGATACGCAGTATTTT.

This chain joins TRBV28 and TRBJ1-3; tentatively, D is TRBD1 (6 bases). In germline, CDR1 is MDHEN, CDR2 SYDVKM. V lost 3 bases, J lost 4 bases, and 13 bases lay in between. The CDR3 is 15 residues long. Written as DNA, the CDR3 is TGTGCCAGCAGTTTCCCAGGGGCGCGGGGAAACACCATATATTTT. This encodes CASSFPGARGNTIYF.